The 21 T cell receptor beta chains below all came from one sample that was sequenced in a study of T cell repertoires in cytomegalovirus infection. TCRdb re-called the reads with MiXCR, one entry per CDR3 protein. The data contain fewer than 850,000 distinct CDR3 sequences, about 28% of them singletons. The antigens for these receptors are not known. This specimen consisted of cultured CD8+ T cells from PBMCs, obtained from culture after CMV antigen stimulation. The receptors here all came from a human donor in good health (CMV status not recorded). Some clones in this sample may be carry-over from other donors' samples.

V gene TRBV7-9 combines with J gene TRBJ2-5; D assignment may be TRBD1 or TRBD2 (5 bases each). The CDR3 totals 15 residues. V gave up 4 bases and J gave up 6 bases, with 18 bases separating them. Germline loops: CDR1 SEHNR, CDR2 FQNEAQ (reference sequence). The CDR3 sequence is CASSWTGTPGKTQYF. Here the CDR3 DNA reads TGTGCCAGCAGCTGGACCGGGACCCCGGGAAAGACCCAGTACTTC.

The chain links TRBV19 to TRBJ1-5; weak D call: TRBD1 (6 bases). The V gene's germline CDR1 is LNHDA and CDR2 SQIVND (reference sequence). The CDR3 consists of 15 residues. V was cut by 2 bases and J by 3 bases, with 11 bases left in between. The CDR3 sequence is CASSINGQSNQPQHF. The CDR3 DNA follows: TGTGCCAGTAGTATAAACGGACAGTCCAATCAGCCCCAGCATTTT.

This clonotype has more than one count but fewer than ten. The chain recombines TRBV6-4 with TRBJ2-5; 16 bases align to TRBD2. Germline loops: CDR1 MRHNA, CDR2 SNTAGT. This CDR3 has 18 amino acids. With 4 bases clipped from V and 5 bases from J, the junction kept 10 bases outside the gene matches. The CDR3 is CASSVPGTSGGELETQYF. The CDR3 nucleotides read TGTGCCAGCAGTGTCCCCGGGACTAGCGGGGGGGAGTTGGAGACCCAGTACTTC.

The chain has TRBV3-1 and TRBJ1-5, with D maybe TRBD1 (5 bases). V was trimmed by 1 base and J by 0 bases, leaving 10 bases between them. Germline-derived CDR1 and CDR2 are LGHDT and YNNKEL (reference sequence). The CDR3 is 16 amino acids. CDR3 in DNA: TGTGCCAGCAGCCAAGGGACACCCTATAGCAATCAGCCCCAGCATTTT. Amino acid sequence: CASSQGTPYSNQPQHF.

The chain uses TRBV27 and TRBJ1-2; 9 bases are shared with TRBD1. This CDR3 region has 14 residues. Losses at the gene ends were 3 bases for V and 4 bases for J; bases not matched to a gene: 3. CDR1 MNHEY and CDR2 SMNVEV come from the germline V gene (reference sequence). CDR3 bases: TGTGCCAGCAGTTTTGGGACAGGGTTCTATGGCTACACCTTC. This encodes CASSFGTGFYGYTF.

This clonotype has a handful of counts. This chain connects TRBV4-1 to TRBJ1-2; D might be TRBD1 (6 bases). V lost 4 bases, J lost 2 bases, and 14 bases lay in between. The CDR3 is made up of 15 amino acids. Germline CDR1 and CDR2: MGHRA and YSYEKL. The CDR3 is CASSPRAGANYGYTF. Here the CDR3 DNA reads TGCGCCAGCAGCCCAAGGGCGGGGGCGAACTATGGCTACACCTTC.

This chain connects TRBV4-1 to TRBJ2-2; TRBD1 matches 7 bases. The CDR3 loop spans 15 amino acids. Germline loops: CDR1 MGHRA, CDR2 YSYEKL. After removal of 5 bases from V and 4 bases from J, the junction contained 7 bases not matched to a gene. The chain's CDR3 is CASSDRGPGTGELFF. The CDR3, as DNA: TGCGCCAGCAGCGATAGGGGGCCGGGCACCGGGGAGCTGTTTTTT.

J is TRBJ2-3 and V is TRBV5-6, with 7 bases identical to TRBD1. Trimming at V came to 5 bases and at J to 2 bases, leaving 8 bases not matched to a gene. CDR1 SGHDT and CDR2 YYEEEE come from the germline V gene. CDR3 length: 15 residues. The CDR3 loop is CASRGTASTTDTQYF. The CDR3 region has the DNA TGTGCCAGCAGGGGGACAGCCTCTACCACAGATACGCAGTATTTT.

V usage is TRBV5-1 and J usage is TRBJ2-1; D gene unclear. This CDR3 is built from 14 residues. CDR1 and CDR2 (germline): SGHRS, YFSETQ. Trimming stripped 5 bases from V and 8 bases from J, with 17 bases between. As DNA, the CDR3 is TGCGCCAGCAGTCCGGCCTTGGTATTACATGAGCAGTTCTTC. This encodes CASSPALVLHEQFF.

The genes are TRBV4-1 and TRBJ2-2, with TRBD2 matching over 7 bases. After removal of 1 base from V and 10 bases from J, the junction contained 12 bases not matched to a gene. This CDR3 is 16 amino acids long. Germline CDR1 reads MGHRA; CDR2 reads YSYEKL. The CDR3 is CASSQVSTAGDEELFF. CDR3 in DNA: TGCGCCAGCAGCCAAGTGTCGACGGCGGGGGACGAGGAGCTGTTTTTT.

The chain links TRBV29-1 to TRBJ1-2; weak D call: TRBD1 (6 bases). V lost 2 bases and J 6 bases, leaving 10 bases between the germline ends. The CDR3 is made up of 12 amino acids. In germline, CDR1 is SQVTM, CDR2 ANQGSEA. The CDR3 is CSVEYGGHGYTF. The CDR3 bases are TGCAGCGTTGAATATGGGGGGCATGGCTACACCTTC.

This clonotype was observed many times. The CDR3 nucleotides are TGTGCCAGCAGTTTCTCAAGCAATCAGCCCCAGCATTTT. Translation: CASSFSSNQPQHF. The chain carries TRBV27 and TRBJ1-5; D not resolved. The CDR3 runs to 13 residues. The germline CDR1 and CDR2 sequences are MNHEY and SMNVEV (reference sequence). The V end lost 3 bases, the J end lost 1 base, and 4 bases lay between the germline ends.

This clonotype was recorded only once. This rearrangement joins TRBV9 to TRBJ2-6; D may correspond to TRBD1 or TRBD2 (5 bases each). The V gene's germline CDR1 is SGDLS and CDR2 YYNGEE. V was pared by 4 bases and J by 0 bases, with 14 bases between. This CDR3 is 17 amino acids long. The CDR3 reads CASSPEGSHSGANVLTF. The DNA for the CDR3 is TGTGCCAGCAGCCCAGAGGGGTCGCACTCTGGGGCCAACGTCCTGACTTTC.

The chain's CDR3 is CASKGRDNRSGANVLTF. The CDR3 DNA sequence: TGTGCCAGTAAGGGCAGGGACAACCGCTCTGGGGCCAACGTCCTGACTTTC. The chain uses TRBV19 and TRBJ2-6, with D possibly TRBD1 on 6 matching bases. Per the germline V gene, CDR1 is LNHDA and CDR2 is SQIVND (reference sequence). This CDR3 contains 17 residues. V shed 7 bases and J shed 0 bases, with 16 bases lying between them.

A remark on this clonotype: Sequence at one end of the junction differs from germline and may be a read error. This chain links TRBV7-6 with TRBJ2-7; 8 bases are a match to TRBD2. Germline V gene sequence: CDR1 SGHVS, CDR2 FNYEAQ. The CDR3 loop spans 14 amino acids. Here the CDR3 DNA reads TGTGCCAGCACCTTAGCGGGAAACTCCTACGAGCAGTACTTC. This sequence encodes CASTLAGNSYEQYF.

A few counts support this clonotype. This rearrangement joins TRBV15 to TRBJ2-1, with 7 bases fitting TRBD2. The trim removed 5 bases at V and 4 bases at J, leaving 5 bases unmatched. This CDR3 region has 14 residues. The germline V gene encodes CDR1 LNHNV and CDR2 YYDKDF (reference sequence). CDR3 protein: CATSLRGIYNEQFF. For the CDR3, the DNA is TGTGCCACCAGCCTGCGGGGGATTTACAATGAGCAGTTCTTC.

The chain employs TRBV11-2 and TRBJ2-5, with D perhaps TRBD1 (6 bases). Germline V gives CDR1 SGHAT, CDR2 FQNNGV. CDR3 size: 13 residues. The V and J ends lost 1 base and 13 bases respectively, with 16 bases between them. The CDR3: CASSLARDRSTYF. In nucleotides, the CDR3 is TGTGCCAGCAGCTTAGCAAGAGACAGGAGTACGTACTTC.

This clonotype appeared a single time. Written as DNA, the CDR3 is TGTGCCAGCAGCCCTACAAGGACCAATGAGCAGTTCTTC. The encoded protein is CASSPTRTNEQFF. The V and J genes are TRBV7-3 and TRBJ2-1; D is unclear. V lost 5 bases and J 6 bases, leaving 11 bases between the germline ends. Germline V gene data show CDR1 as SGHTA and CDR2 as FQGTGA. CDR3 size: 13 residues.

The chain joins TRBV6-2 or TRBV6-3 to TRBJ2-1; D is uncertain. Trimming shortened V by 5 bases and J by 10 bases, and 27 bases separated the two germline ends. Looked up from germline, CDR1 is MNHEY and CDR2 is SVGEGT. This CDR3 is built from 17 residues. The CDR3 spells CASSDVGHLGFRQEQFF. In nucleotides, the CDR3 is TGTGCCAGCAGTGACGTCGGCCATTTGGGTTTTAGGCAAGAGCAGTTCTTC.

The CDR3 DNA sequence: TGTGCCAGCAGCGTAGATAGGTACGGCCGCCAAACTAACTATGGCTACACCTTC. It codes for CASSVDRYGRQTNYGYTF. This chain links TRBV9 with TRBJ1-2; D is unresolved. Germline V gene data show CDR1 as SGDLS and CDR2 as YYNGEE. V was cut by 0 bases and J by 0 bases, with 18 bases left in between. CDR3 size: 18 residues.

This chain uses TRBV2 with TRBJ2-1; 7 nucleotides align to TRBD1. The CDR3 loop spans 13 amino acids. The junction had 13 bases not matched to a gene; V was cut back by 8 bases and J by 12 bases. CDR1 is SNHLY and CDR2 is FYNNEI in the germline V gene. DNA of the CDR3: TGTGCCAGCGAGGGACCGGGCTACAGGGGGCAGTTCTTC. Its protein product is CASEGPGYRGQFF.